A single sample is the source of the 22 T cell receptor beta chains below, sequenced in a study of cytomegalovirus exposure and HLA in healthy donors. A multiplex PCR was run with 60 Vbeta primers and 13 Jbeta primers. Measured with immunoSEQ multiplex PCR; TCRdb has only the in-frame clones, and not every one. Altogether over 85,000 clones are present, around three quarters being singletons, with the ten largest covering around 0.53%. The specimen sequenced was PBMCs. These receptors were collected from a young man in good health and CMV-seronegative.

DNA of the CDR3: TGTGCCAGTAGTCTGACAGGAAATCAGCCCCAGCATTTT. It translates to CASSLTGNQPQHF. The V and J genes are TRBV19 and TRBJ1-5; D perhaps matches TRBD1 (6 bases). V lost 5 bases, J lost 4 bases, and 9 bases lay in between. The CDR3 has 13 amino acids. Germline values: CDR1 LNHDA, CDR2 SQIVND (reference sequence).

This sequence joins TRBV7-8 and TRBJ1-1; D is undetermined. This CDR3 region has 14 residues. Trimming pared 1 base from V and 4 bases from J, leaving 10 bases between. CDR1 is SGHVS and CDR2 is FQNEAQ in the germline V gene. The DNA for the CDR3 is TGTGCCAGCAGCTTAGGCGGTGGAGGCACTGAAGCTTTCTTT. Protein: CASSLGGGGTEAFF.

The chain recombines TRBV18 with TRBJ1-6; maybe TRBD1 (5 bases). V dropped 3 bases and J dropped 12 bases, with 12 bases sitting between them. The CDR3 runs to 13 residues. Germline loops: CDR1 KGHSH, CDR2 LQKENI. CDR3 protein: CASSPPLGLPLHF. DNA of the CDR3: TGTGCCAGCTCACCGCCGTTGGGACTACCCCTCCACTTT.

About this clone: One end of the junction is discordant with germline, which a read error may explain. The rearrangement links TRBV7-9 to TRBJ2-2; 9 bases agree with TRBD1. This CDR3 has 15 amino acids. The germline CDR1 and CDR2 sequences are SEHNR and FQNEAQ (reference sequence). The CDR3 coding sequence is TGTTCCAGCAGCTTAGGGGACAGGGCCACCGGGGAGCTGTTTTTT. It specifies CSSSLGDRATGELFF.

CDR3 nucleotides: TGTGCCAGCAGTACCAAGGACAGGCCTAATCCAACTAATGAAAAACTGTTTTTT. Protein product: CASSTKDRPNPTNEKLFF. The genes are TRBV27 and TRBJ1-4; 7 bases map to TRBD1. The CDR3 is 18 amino acids. Per the germline V gene, CDR1 is MNHEY and CDR2 is SMNVEV (reference sequence). Germline trimming cut 5 bases from V and 0 bases from J; bases unmatched to any gene: 12.

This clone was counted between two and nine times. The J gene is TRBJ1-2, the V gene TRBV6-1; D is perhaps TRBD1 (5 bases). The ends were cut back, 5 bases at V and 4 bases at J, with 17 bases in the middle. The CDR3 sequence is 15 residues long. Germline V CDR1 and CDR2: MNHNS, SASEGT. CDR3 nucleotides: TGTGCCAGCAGTCCTATCACCCAGGGCCCCTATGGCTACACCTTC. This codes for CASSPITQGPYGYTF.

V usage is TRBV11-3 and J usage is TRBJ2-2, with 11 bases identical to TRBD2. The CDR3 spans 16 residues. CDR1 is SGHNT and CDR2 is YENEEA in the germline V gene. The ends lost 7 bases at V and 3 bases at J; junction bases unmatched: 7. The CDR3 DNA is TGTGCCAGCAATAGCGGGGGGGCCTTAGACACCGGGGAGCTGTTTTTT. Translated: CASNSGGALDTGELFF.

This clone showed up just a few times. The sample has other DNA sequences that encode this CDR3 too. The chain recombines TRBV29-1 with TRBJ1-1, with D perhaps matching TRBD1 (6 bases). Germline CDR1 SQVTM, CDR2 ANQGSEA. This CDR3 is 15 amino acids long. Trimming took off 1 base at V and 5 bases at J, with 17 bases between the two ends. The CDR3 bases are TGCAGCGTTGAAGTCGGGGGGCGACTGGAGACTGAAGCTTTCTTT. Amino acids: CSVEVGGRLETEAFF. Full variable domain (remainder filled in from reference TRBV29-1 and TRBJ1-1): SAVISQKPSRDICQRGTSLTIQCQVDSQVTMMFWYRQQPGQSLTLIATANQGSEATYESGFVIDKFPISRPNLTFSTLTVSNMSPEDSSIYLCSVEVGGRLETEAFFGQGTRLTVV.

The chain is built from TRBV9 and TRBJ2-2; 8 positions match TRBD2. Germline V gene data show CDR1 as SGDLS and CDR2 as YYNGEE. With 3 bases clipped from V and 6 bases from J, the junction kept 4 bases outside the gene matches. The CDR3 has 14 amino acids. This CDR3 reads CASSAGLGAGELFF. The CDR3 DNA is TGTGCCAGCAGCGCGGGACTAGGAGCCGGGGAGCTGTTTTTT.

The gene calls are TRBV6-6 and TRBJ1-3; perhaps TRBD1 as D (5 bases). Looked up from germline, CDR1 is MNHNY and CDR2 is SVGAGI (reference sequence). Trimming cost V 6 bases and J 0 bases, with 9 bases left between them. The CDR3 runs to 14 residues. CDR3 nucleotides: TGTGCCAGCAGCCAAGACAGCTCTGGAAACACCATATATTTT. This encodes CASSQDSSGNTIYF.

The CDR3 region has the DNA TGTGCCAGCAGCCTGGGGAATAGCGGGGGGGCAGATACGCAGTATTTT. It codes for CASSLGNSGGADTQYF. The gene calls are TRBV7-2 and TRBJ2-3; 11 bases match TRBD2. Germline CDR1 SGHTA, CDR2 FQGNSA. The CDR3 covers 16 residues. V lost 5 bases, J lost 4 bases, and 8 bases stayed unmatched. Using reference TRBV7-2 and TRBJ2-3 for the parts outside the CDR3, the full variable domain is GAGVSQSPSNKVTEKGKDVELRCDPISGHTALYWYRQSLGQGLEFLIYFQGNSAPDKSGLPSDRFSAERTGGSVSTLTIQRTQQEDSAVYLCASSLGNSGGADTQYFGPGTRLTVL.

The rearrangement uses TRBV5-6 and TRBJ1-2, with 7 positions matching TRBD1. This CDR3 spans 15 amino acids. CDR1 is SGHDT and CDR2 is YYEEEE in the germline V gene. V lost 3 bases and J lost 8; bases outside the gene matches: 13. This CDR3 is CASSSSGGPRTGYTF. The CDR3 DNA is TGTGCCAGCAGCTCGTCAGGGGGACCTCGAACGGGCTACACCTTC.

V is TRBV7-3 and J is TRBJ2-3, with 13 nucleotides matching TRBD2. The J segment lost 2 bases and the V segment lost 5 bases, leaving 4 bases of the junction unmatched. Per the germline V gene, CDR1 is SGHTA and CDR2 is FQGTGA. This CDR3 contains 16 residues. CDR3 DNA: TGTGCCAGCAGCCCGGGGACTAGCGGGGCCACAGATACGCAGTATTTT. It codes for CASSPGTSGATDTQYF.

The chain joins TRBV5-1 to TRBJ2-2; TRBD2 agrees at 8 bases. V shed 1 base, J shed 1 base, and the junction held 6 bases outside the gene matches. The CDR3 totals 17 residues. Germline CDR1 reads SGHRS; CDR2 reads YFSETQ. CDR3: CASSLLSGNLNTGELFF. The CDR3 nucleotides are TGCGCCAGCAGCTTGCTTAGCGGGAACTTGAACACCGGGGAGCTGTTTTTT. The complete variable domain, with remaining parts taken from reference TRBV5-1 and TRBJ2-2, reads KAGVTQTPRYLIKTRGQQVTLSCSPISGHRSVSWYQQTPGQGLQFLFEYFSETQRNKGNFPGRFSGRQFSNSRSEMNVSTLELGDSALYLCASSLLSGNLNTGELFFGEGSRLTVL.

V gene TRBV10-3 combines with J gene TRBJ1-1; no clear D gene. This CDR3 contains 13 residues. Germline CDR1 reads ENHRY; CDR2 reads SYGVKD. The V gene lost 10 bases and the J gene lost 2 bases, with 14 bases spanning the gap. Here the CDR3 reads CATQEGLNTEAFF. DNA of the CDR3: TGTGCCACCCAAGAGGGCCTCAACACTGAAGCTTTCTTT.

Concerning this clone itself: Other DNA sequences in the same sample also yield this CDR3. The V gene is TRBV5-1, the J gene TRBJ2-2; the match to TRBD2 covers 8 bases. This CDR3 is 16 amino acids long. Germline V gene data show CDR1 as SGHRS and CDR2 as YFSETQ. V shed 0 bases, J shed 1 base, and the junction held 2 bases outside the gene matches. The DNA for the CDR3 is TGCGCCAGCAGCTTGGGGCTAGCGGGGAACACCGGGGAGCTGTTTTTT. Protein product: CASSLGLAGNTGELFF. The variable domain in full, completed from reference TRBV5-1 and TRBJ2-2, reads KAGVTQTPRYLIKTRGQQVTLSCSPISGHRSVSWYQQTPGQGLQFLFEYFSETQRNKGNFPGRFSGRQFSNSRSEMNVSTLELGDSALYLCASSLGLAGNTGELFFGEGSRLTVL.

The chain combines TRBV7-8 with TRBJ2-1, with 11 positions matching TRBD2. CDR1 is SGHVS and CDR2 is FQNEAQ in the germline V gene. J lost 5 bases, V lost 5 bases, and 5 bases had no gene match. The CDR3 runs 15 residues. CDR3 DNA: TGTGCCAGCAGCCCCTTTAGCGGGGGGGACAATGAGCAGTTCTTC. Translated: CASSPFSGGDNEQFF.

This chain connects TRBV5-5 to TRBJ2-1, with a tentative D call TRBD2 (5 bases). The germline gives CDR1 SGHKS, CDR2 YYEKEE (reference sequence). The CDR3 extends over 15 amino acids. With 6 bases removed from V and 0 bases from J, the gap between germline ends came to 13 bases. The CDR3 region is CASTLDGNSYNEQFF. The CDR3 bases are TGTGCCAGCACCCTTGACGGGAACTCCTACAATGAGCAGTTCTTC.

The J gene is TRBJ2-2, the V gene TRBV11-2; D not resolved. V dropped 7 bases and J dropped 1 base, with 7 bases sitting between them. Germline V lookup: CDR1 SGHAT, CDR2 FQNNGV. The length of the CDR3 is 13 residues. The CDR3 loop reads CASTSVNTGELFF. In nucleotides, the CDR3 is TGTGCCAGCACGAGCGTGAACACCGGGGAGCTGTTTTTT.

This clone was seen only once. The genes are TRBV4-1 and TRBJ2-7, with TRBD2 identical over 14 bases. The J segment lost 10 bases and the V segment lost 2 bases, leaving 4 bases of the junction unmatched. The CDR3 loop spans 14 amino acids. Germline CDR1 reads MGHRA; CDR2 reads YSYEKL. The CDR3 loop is CASSQRLAGGLQYF. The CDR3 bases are TGCGCCAGCAGCCAAAGACTAGCGGGGGGGCTTCAGTACTTC.

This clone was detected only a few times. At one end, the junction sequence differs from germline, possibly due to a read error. As DNA, the CDR3 is TGTGCCAGCAGCCTACGTAGGTCCGAACACCGGGGAGCTGTTTTT. This translates into CASSLRRSEHRGAVF. The V and J genes are TRBV6-5 and TRBJ2-2; D may be TRBD2 (5 bases). This CDR3 region has 15 residues. Germline V gene sequence: CDR1 MNHEY, CDR2 SVGAGI.

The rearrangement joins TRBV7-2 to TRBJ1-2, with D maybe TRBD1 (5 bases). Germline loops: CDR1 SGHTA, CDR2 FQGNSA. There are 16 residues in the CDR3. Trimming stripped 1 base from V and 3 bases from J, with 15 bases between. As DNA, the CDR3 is TGTGCCAGCAGCTTAGTGGCAGGGTCTGGGTACTATGGCTACACCTTC. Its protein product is CASSLVAGSGYYGYTF.